A single T cell receptor beta chain is shown here with its context. Its target is not known. The sample holds other DNA sequences that translate to the same CDR3. The protocol was immunoSEQ multiplex PCR, while the TCRdb copy is restricted to in-frame clones and leaves out a portion. The sample holds just over 150,000 clones; 85% to 95% are singletons and the top ten take roughly 1.6%. Germline CDR1 KGHSH, CDR2 LQKENI. V lost 1 base to trimming and J lost 1 base, with 4 bases between them. CDR3 length: 13 residues. This sample was taken from a study of T cell responses to AZD1222 COVID-19 vaccine. Whole-study findings and limits: Repertoires were collected only later (after the peak T cell response had occurred). Among the donors, most were white British and more were female, and clonal diversity was possibly underestimated.

The sequence was collected from an adult who received the AZD1222 COVID-19 vaccine. The input for sequencing was peripheral blood, taken 28 days after the second AZD1222 dose. The chain is built from TRBV18 and TRBJ1-1; no reliable D call. CDR3 amino acids: CASSPRGNTEAFF. DNA for the CDR3: TGTGCCAGCTCACCACGGGGGAACACTGAAGCTTTCTTT.